These 7 T cell receptor beta chains share one sample of origin, sequenced in a study of regulatory T cells in long-lasting Graves disease. As for time point: newly diagnosed GD, antithyroid drugs for less than 3 months. RNA isolated from PBMCs was used to make the TCR library. In building TCR beta libraries, iRepertoire HTBI primers were used together with Arm-PCR of CDR3 regions. TCRdb fed the multiplex PCR reads into MiXCR, producing one record per CDR3 protein. The sample gives 300,000 to 400,000 distinct CDR3 sequences, 15% to 18% of which show up once; approximately 22% is in the top ten. The specimen comprised peripheral blood mononuclear cells (PBMCs), sampled at new diagnosis, from a patient treated with antithyroid drugs. The receptors were gathered from a female donor with Graves disease.

This clonotype was picked up many times. This chain uses TRBV9 with TRBJ2-1; possibly TRBD1 or TRBD2 for D (5 bases each). The germline CDR1 and CDR2 sequences are SGDLS and YYNGEE. V was shortened by 0 bases and J by 10 bases, with 17 bases between the two germline ends. The CDR3 is 15 residues long. The CDR3 DNA follows: TGTGCCAGCAGCGTAGACGGCCCTCCGGGACGGGAGCAGTTCTTC. Amino acids: CASSVDGPPGREQFF.

This clonotype was recorded at least ten times. The CDR3 DNA sequence: TGTGCCAGCAGTTTCGGGGGGCGCGGAAATTCACCCCTCCACTTT. Translating it yields CASSFGGRGNSPLHF. V and J are TRBV12-3 or TRBV12-4 and TRBJ1-6; weak D call: TRBD1 (6 bases). Trimming took off 3 bases at V and 7 bases at J, with 13 bases between the two ends. The CDR3 is 15 residues long.

In its sample, this clonotype was seen many times. The rearrangement uses TRBV6-1 and TRBJ1-2; D not resolved. The germline gives CDR1 MNHNS, CDR2 SASEGT. V lost 2 bases and J lost 5, with 9 bases in between. The length of the CDR3 is 13 residues. This CDR3 is CASSELNIYGYTF. The CDR3 nucleotides read TGTGCCAGCAGTGAACTCAACATTTATGGCTACACCTTC.

About this clonotype: A much larger clone lies a single base off, so this may be a read error. V is TRBV2 and J is TRBJ2-2; 9 bases match TRBD2. The V gene's germline CDR1 is SNHLY and CDR2 FYNNEI. This CDR3 spans 17 amino acids. The CDR3 coding sequence is TGTGCCTGCAGTGTACCTAGCGGGATCCCGACTGGGGGGGAGCTGTTTTTT. Amino acid sequence: CACSVPSGIPTGGELFF.

This clonotype was observed a handful of times. The CDR3 reads CASSFQGWGEKLFF. Written as DNA, the CDR3 is TGTGCCAGCAGCTTCCAGGGGTGGGGTGAAAAACTGTTTTTT. The chain combines TRBV7-2 with TRBJ1-4, with D maybe TRBD1 (6 bases). Trimming took off 3 bases at V and 7 bases at J, with 12 bases between the two ends. The CDR3 is 14 amino acids. Germline V gene sequence: CDR1 SGHTA, CDR2 FQGNSA.

This clonotype was observed at least ten times. The CDR3 DNA is TGTGCCAGCACCAAACCACCCGGACTGTGGCGTCACAATGAGCAGTTCTTC. The encoded protein is CASTKPPGLWRHNEQFF. The rearrangement links TRBV12-3 or TRBV12-4 to TRBJ2-1, with a tentative D call TRBD2 (5 bases). V lost 7 bases, J lost 5 bases, and 24 bases lay in between. The CDR3 is 17 residues long.

The sample holds a few counts of this clonotype. This sequence may be a read error, since a much larger clone differs from it by one base. The chain combines TRBV28 with TRBJ1-2, with D possibly TRBD1 on 5 matching bases. The CDR3 runs 12 residues. The germline V gene encodes CDR1 MDHEN and CDR2 SYDVKM. For the CDR3, the DNA is TGTGTCATGGGGGGGAGGAACTATGGCTACACCTTC. It codes for CVMGGRNYGYTF.